This T cell receptor beta chain is from a study of T cell changes during pregnancy in multiple sclerosis. Repertoires were generated with immunoSEQ multiplex PCR, while TCRdb's copy carries only in-frame clones and drops some. The table has about 43,000 clones, roughly 90% seen once. The length of the CDR3 is 14 residues. CDR1 SSHAT and CDR2 FNYEAQ come from the germline V gene (reference sequence). Note on this clone: One end of the junction varies from germline; a read error may be responsible.

This sequence originates from a female donor with multiple sclerosis, enrolled in a pregnancy study. The sample taken for sequencing was PBMCs (not recorded whether the cells were cultured). V is TRBV7-7 and J is TRBJ2-3, with TRBD2 as a possible D gene (6 bases). CDR3 coding DNA: TGTGCTAGCAGCCCAGGACTATTGCGGGATACGCAGTATTTT. Protein product: CASSPGLLRDTQYF. Filled out from reference TRBV7-7 and TRBJ2-3, the complete variable domain reads GAGVSQSPRYKVTKRGQDVTLRCDPISSHATLYWYQQALGQGPEFLTYFNYEAQPDKSGLPSDRFSAERPEGSISTLTIQRTEQRDSAMYRCASSPGLLRDTQYFGPGTRLTVL.